Sequencing of this T cell receptor (beta chain) was carried out in a study of vaccination and CD4 T cells after COVID-19. Study details: In the control cultures, a CEFX pool, an HIV-1 Nef pool, or no peptide was supplied.

The treatment was: roughly nine-day PBMC culture with coronavirus spike peptide pools or control peptides (ViraFEST assay). ViraFEST used peptide pools to expand antigen-specific T cells before TCR sequencing. With the Oncomine TCR Beta short-read assay, DNA from cultured CD4+ T cells was sequenced. It was from cultured CD4+ T cells that genomic DNA was extracted. MiXCR, run by TCRdb on the PCR reads, gives a single entry per CDR3 protein. The sample lists some 12,000 distinct CDR3 sequences, about 37% occurring once. Comment on this clonotype: Its antigen is not known.

This receptor was taken from a human donor with COVID-19. Sequencing was carried out using cultured CD4+ T cells from blood.

CDR3 coding DNA: TGTGCCAGTAGTATGGTAGGGGACGCCAAGACCCAGTACTTC. It translates to CASSMVGDAKTQYF. V is TRBV19 and J is TRBJ2-5; perhaps D is TRBD1 or TRBD2 (5 bases each). V was clipped by 3 bases and J by 6 bases, with 14 bases between them. The length of the CDR3 is 14 residues. CDR1 is LNHDA and CDR2 is SQIVND in the germline V gene (reference sequence).